These 14 T cell receptor beta chains were sequenced from one sample in a study of blood T cell repertoires in COVID-19. Sequencing used immunoSEQ multiplex PCR; TCRdb keeps in-frame clones, though not all of them. The data show about 230,000 clones, roughly nine tenths seen once. What was sequenced was PBMCs or T cells enriched from blood (not recorded which). The receptors shown here come from a woman between 50 and 59 years old in a cohort exposed to, infected with or recovered from COVID-19 (not recorded which).

V usage is TRBV6-1 and J usage is TRBJ2-1; a weak D match, TRBD2 (6 bases). The CDR3 is 14 residues long. V dropped 3 bases and J dropped 6 bases, with 12 bases sitting between them. The germline V gene has CDR1 MNHNS and CDR2 SASEGT. CDR3 amino acids: CASSDGGAGNEQFF. CDR3 coding DNA: TGTGCCAGCAGTGACGGAGGGGCGGGCAATGAGCAGTTCTTC.

This rearrangement joins TRBV3-1 (or the pseudogene TRBV3-2) to TRBJ1-2, with a possible D match to TRBD1 (5 bases). This CDR3 contains 12 residues. Germline CDR1 is LGHDT and CDR2 is YNNKEL (reference sequence). Trimming stripped 0 bases from V and 13 bases from J, with 12 bases between. This chain's CDR3 is CASSQDIRARTF. CDR3 DNA sequence: TGTGCCAGCAGCCAAGATATCAGGGCCCGCACCTTC.

The chain uses TRBV18 and TRBJ1-5, with TRBD1 as a possible D gene (6 bases). The CDR3 spans 17 residues. CDR1 is KGHSH and CDR2 is LQKENI in the germline V gene. V lost 4 bases, J lost 0 bases, and 16 bases lay in between. The CDR3 spells CASSRTVARYSNQPQHF. The DNA for the CDR3 is TGTGCCAGCTCACGGACAGTAGCCCGCTATAGCAATCAGCCCCAGCATTTT.

The V and J genes are TRBV5-1 and TRBJ2-5, with 10 bases fitting TRBD2. Looked up from germline, CDR1 is SGHRS and CDR2 is YFSETQ. The CDR3 is 18 amino acids. With V trimmed by 1 base and J by 5 bases, 14 bases remained unmatched. In nucleotides, the CDR3 is TGCGCCAGCAGCTTGACCCCCGTCTCCCTAGCGGGGGATGAGACCCAGTACTTC. This encodes CASSLTPVSLAGDETQYF.

This chain links TRBV7-3 with TRBJ2-7, with D maybe TRBD2 (6 bases). The CDR3 contains 15 residues. Germline V gene lookup returns CDR1 SGHTA and CDR2 FQGTGA. V lost 5 bases, J lost 2 bases, and 16 bases lay in between. The CDR3 loop is CASSLGTSAAYEQYF. The DNA of the CDR3 is TGTGCCAGCAGCCTAGGGACTTCCGCCGCCTACGAGCAGTACTTC.

The CDR3 region is CASSLIPGQAPSAHQPQHF. The CDR3 DNA sequence: TGTGCCAGCAGCTTAATACCCGGACAGGCCCCGTCAGCTCATCAGCCCCAGCATTTT. The J gene is TRBJ1-5, the V gene TRBV21-1; the table gives TRBD1 as D, unverified against the DNA. TRBV21-1 is a pseudogene segment. This CDR3 contains 19 residues.

The genes are TRBV28 and TRBJ1-2, with 8 positions matching TRBD1. CDR3 length equals 13 residues. V gave up 4 bases and J gave up 8 bases; unmatched junction bases: 6. Per the germline V gene, CDR1 is MDHEN and CDR2 is SYDVKM. The CDR3 is CASSSTGGGGYTF. CDR3 bases: TGTGCCAGCAGTTCTACAGGGGGAGGAGGCTACACCTTC.

The DNA of the CDR3 is TGTGCCAGCACGGCCAAAAACATTCAGTACTTC. It specifies CASTAKNIQYF. The chain carries TRBV6-6 and TRBJ2-4; D not resolved. Germline CDR1 reads MNHNY; CDR2 reads SVGAGI (reference sequence). This CDR3 is 11 amino acids long. The V gene lost 7 bases and the J gene lost 1 base, with 2 bases spanning the gap.

This chain uses TRBV7-2 with TRBJ1-1, with 7 bases identical to TRBD1. The CDR3 extends over 13 amino acids. Germline CDR1 and CDR2: SGHTA and FQGNSA. After removal of 5 bases from V and 2 bases from J, the junction contained 2 bases not matched to a gene. CDR3 in DNA: TGTGCCAGCAGCCGACAGGGAAACACTGAAGCTTTCTTT. This sequence encodes CASSRQGNTEAFF.

V is TRBV2 and J is TRBJ1-2, with a weak D call TRBD1 (6 bases). Germline CDR1 is SNHLY and CDR2 is FYNNEI. The V and J ends lost 6 bases and 4 bases respectively, with 15 bases between them. CDR3 size: 14 residues. The CDR3 DNA reads as TGTGCCAGCAGGCAGCAGGGGACCGGCTATGGCTACACCTTC. Translation: CASRQQGTGYGYTF.

This clone was recorded a few times. The rearrangement links TRBV9 to TRBJ1-1, with 9 positions matching TRBD1. Trimming removed 2 bases from V and 0 bases from J; junction bases left unmatched: 5. The germline gives CDR1 SGDLS, CDR2 YYNGEE. The CDR3 contains 16 residues. CDR3 bases: TGTGCCAGCAGCGTGGGGACAGGGTTGATGAACACTGAAGCTTTCTTT. Translating it yields CASSVGTGLMNTEAFF.

This clone appeared once. The V gene is TRBV2, the J gene TRBJ1-2; 9 bases map to TRBD1. Germline CDR1 SNHLY, CDR2 FYNNEI. The V and J ends lost 0 bases and 5 bases, in that order; junction bases with no gene match: 7. The CDR3 is made up of 16 amino acids. The CDR3 DNA is TGTGCCAGCAGTGAAGCGCTTGGGACAGGGATGTATGGCTACACCTTC. Translating gives CASSEALGTGMYGYTF.

This chain uses TRBV19 with TRBJ1-1; no clear D. This CDR3 is built from 14 residues. With 6 bases removed from V and 0 bases from J, the gap between germline ends came to 11 bases. Germline V gene sequence: CDR1 LNHDA, CDR2 SQIVND (reference sequence). The CDR3 DNA sequence: TGTGCCAGTAGACTAGGAAGTTTGAACACTGAAGCTTTCTTT. It specifies CASRLGSLNTEAFF.

V and J are TRBV5-4 and TRBJ2-7; 7 bases map to TRBD2. In germline, CDR1 is SGHNT, CDR2 YYREEE (reference sequence). The CDR3 runs to 14 residues. The ends lost 0 bases at V and 5 bases at J; junction bases unmatched: 5. The CDR3 DNA sequence: TGTGCCAGCAGCTTGGGACTAGCTTTCAACGAGCAGTACTTC. Translated, it gives CASSLGLAFNEQYF.